This T cell receptor (beta chain) appears in the sequencing data of a study of blood T cell repertoires in COVID-19. Study overall: Researchers got acute and convalescent COVID-19 samples from the United States, Italy and Spain. Sources were T cells, B-cell-depleted T cells, or PBMCs; the material itself was cDNA or gDNA.

As originally analysed: Quantification of nucleated cells was approximated via reference gene primer amplification. The assay was immunoSEQ multiplex PCR, and TCRdb's table has in-frame clones only and misses some. The DNA gave D and trimming, while V, J and clone size come from that table. The sample contains about 220,000 clones, around nine tenths of which appear only once. Germline trimming cut 9 bases from V and 4 bases from J; bases unmatched to any gene: 15. CDR1 and CDR2 (germline): SGHRS, YFSETQ. The CDR3 sequence is 16 residues long. Sample: peripheral blood. This clonotype was obtained from a middle-aged man with acute or convalescent COVID-19. The J gene is TRBJ2-2, the V gene TRBV5-1, with 7 bases matching TRBD2. The DNA for the CDR3 is TGCGCCACCGAAGTAGGGGCGGGAGACCTCACCGGGGAGCTGTTTTTT. This codes for CATEVGAGDLTGELFF.